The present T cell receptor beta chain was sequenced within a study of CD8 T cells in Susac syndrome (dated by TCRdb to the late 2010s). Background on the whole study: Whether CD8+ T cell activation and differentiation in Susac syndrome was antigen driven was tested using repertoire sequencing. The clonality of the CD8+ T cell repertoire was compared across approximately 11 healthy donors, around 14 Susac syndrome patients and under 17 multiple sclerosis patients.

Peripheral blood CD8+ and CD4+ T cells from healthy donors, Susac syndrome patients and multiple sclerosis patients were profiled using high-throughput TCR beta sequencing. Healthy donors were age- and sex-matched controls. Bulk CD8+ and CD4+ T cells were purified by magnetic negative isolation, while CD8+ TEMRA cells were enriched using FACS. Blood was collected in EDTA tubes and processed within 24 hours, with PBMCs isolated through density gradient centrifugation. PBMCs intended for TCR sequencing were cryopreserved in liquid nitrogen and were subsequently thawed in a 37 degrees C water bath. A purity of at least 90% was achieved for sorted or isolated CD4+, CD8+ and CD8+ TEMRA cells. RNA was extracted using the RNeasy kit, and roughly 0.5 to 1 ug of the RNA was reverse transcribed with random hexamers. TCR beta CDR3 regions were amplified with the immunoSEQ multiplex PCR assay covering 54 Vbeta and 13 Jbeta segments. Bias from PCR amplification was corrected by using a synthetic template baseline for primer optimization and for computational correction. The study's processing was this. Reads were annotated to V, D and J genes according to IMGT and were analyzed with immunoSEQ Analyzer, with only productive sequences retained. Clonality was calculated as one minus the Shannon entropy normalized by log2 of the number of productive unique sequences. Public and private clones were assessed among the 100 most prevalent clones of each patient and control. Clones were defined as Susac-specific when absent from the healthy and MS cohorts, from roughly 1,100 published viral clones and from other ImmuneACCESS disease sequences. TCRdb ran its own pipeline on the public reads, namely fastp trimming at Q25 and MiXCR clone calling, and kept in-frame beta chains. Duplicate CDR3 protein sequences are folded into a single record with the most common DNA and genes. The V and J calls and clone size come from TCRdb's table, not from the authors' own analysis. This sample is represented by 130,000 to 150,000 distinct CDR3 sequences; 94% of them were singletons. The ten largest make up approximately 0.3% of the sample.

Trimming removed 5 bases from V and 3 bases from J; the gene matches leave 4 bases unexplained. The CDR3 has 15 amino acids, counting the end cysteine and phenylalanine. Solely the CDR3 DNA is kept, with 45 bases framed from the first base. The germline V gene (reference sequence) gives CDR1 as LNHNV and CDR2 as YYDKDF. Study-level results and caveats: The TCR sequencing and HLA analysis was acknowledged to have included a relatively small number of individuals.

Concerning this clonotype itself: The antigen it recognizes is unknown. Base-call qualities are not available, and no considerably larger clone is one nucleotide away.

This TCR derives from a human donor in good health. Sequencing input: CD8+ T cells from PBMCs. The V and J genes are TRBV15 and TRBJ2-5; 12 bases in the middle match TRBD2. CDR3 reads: CATSERTSGEETQYF. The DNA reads TGTGCCACCAGCGAGCGGACTAGCGGGGAAGAGACCCAGTACTTC. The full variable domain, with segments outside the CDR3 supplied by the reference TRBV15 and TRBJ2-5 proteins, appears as DAMVIQNPRYQVTQFGKPVTLSCSQTLNHNVMYWYQQKSSQAPKLLFHYYDKDFNNEADTPDNFQSRRPNTSFCFLDIRSPGLGDTAMYLCATSERTSGEETQYFGPGTRLLVL.